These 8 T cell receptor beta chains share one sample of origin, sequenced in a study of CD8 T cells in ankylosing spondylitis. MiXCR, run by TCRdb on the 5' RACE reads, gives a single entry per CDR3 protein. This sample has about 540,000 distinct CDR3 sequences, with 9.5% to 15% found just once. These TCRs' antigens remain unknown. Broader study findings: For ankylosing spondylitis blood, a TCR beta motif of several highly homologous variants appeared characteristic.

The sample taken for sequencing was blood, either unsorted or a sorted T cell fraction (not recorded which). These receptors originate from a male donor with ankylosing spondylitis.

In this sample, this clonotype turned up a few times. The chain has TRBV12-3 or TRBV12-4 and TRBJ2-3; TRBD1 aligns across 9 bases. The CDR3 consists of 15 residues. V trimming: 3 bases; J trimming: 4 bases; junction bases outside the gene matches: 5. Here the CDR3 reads CASSFPGQGPDTQYF. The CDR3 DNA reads TGTGCCAGCAGTTTTCCGGGACAGGGTCCAGATACGCAGTATTTT.

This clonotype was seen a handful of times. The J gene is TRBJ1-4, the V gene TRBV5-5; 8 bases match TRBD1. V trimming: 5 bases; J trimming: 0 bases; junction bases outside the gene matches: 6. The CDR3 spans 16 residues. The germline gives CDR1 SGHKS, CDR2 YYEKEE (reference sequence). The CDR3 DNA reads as TGTGCCAGCAGTTACGGACAGGGTACAACTAATGAAAAACTGTTTTTT. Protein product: CASSYGQGTTNEKLFF.

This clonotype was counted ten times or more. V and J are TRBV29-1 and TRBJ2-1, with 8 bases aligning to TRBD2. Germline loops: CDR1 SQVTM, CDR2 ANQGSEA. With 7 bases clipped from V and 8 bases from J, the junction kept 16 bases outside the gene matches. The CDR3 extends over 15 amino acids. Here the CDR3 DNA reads TGCAGCGCAGCCAAAGGAGCGGGAGTTCTCGATGAGCAGTTCTTC. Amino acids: CSAAKGAGVLDEQFF.

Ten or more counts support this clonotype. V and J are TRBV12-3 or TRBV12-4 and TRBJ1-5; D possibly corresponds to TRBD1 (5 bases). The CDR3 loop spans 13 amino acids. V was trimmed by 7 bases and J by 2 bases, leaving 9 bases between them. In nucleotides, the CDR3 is TGTGCCAGCATGAGGGGAGGCAATCAGCCCCAGCATTTT. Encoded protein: CASMRGGNQPQHF.

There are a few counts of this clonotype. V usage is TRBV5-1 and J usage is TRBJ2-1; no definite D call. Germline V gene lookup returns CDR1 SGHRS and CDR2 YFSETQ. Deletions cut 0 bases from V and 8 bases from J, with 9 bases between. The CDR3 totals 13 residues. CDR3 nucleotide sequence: TGCGCCAGCAGCTTGGGGTCAGACGATGAGCAGTTCTTC. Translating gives CASSLGSDDEQFF.

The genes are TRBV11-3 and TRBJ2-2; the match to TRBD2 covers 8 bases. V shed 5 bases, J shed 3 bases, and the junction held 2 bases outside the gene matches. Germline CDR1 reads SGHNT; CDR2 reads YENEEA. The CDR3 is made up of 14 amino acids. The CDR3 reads CASSPLADTGELFF. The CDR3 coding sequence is TGTGCCAGCAGCCCACTAGCGGACACCGGGGAGCTGTTTTTT. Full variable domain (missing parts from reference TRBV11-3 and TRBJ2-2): EAGVVQSPRYKIIEKKQPVAFWCNPISGHNTLYWYLQNLGQGPELLIRYENEEAVDDSQLPKDRFSAERLKGVDSTLKIQPAELGDSAVYLCASSPLADTGELFFGEGSRLTVL.

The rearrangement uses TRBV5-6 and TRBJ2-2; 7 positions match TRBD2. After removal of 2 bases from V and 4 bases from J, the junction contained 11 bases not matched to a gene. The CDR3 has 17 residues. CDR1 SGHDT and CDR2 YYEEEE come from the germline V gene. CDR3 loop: CASSFEVGGRGTGELFF. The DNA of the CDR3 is TGTGCCAGCAGCTTCGAAGTTGGCGGGAGAGGCACCGGGGAGCTGTTTTTT.

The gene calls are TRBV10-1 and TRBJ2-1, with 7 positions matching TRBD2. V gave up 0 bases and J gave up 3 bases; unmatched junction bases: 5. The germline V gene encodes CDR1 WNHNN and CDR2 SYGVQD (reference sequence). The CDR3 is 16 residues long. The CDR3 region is CASSESLGGSYNEQFF. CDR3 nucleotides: TGCGCCAGCAGTGAGTCTTTGGGCGGGAGCTACAATGAGCAGTTCTTC.